The rows below give T cell receptor beta chains drawn from one sample of a study of shared clonotypes between healthy human individuals. Sequencing used immunoSEQ multiplex PCR; TCRdb keeps in-frame clones, though not all of them. The repertoire holds about 710,000 clones, 60% to 75% seen once, with 1.5% to 2% in the top ten. Source material: memory CD4+ T cells sorted from blood. The receptors originated from a woman in her 30s in good health. Both conserved end residues are part of each CDR3. Each record gives: J gene, D gene, clone size, V gene, CDR3 protein, CDR3 DNA. D genes are given only for firm matches. The listing skips clone size in some rows; elsewhere it reads once, few, many or a size class.

TRBJ1-2,.,.,TRBV28,CASSLGNPSGAGYTF,TGTGCCAGCAGTTTAGGAAACCCTAGCGGCGCCGGCTACACCTTC
TRBJ2-5,TRBD2,.,TRBV7-8,CASSALAGGPGTQYF,TGTGCCAGCAGCGCCCTAGCGGGAGGGCCTGGGACCCAGTACTTC
TRBJ1-1,.,.,TRBV28,CASSLSGRGAFF,TGTGCCAGCAGTTTATCAGGGAGGGGGGCTTTCTTT
TRBJ2-7,.,.,TRBV11-2,CASSLGGKSSYEQYF,TGTGCCAGCAGCCTCGGCGGGAAGAGCTCCTACGAGCAGTACTTC
TRBJ2-7,.,once,TRBV7-9,CASSLELGRNGYEQYF,TGTGCCAGCAGCTTAGAATTAGGTAGGAACGGCTACGAGCAGTACTTC
TRBJ2-7,.,few,TRBV28,CASAAAREQYF,TGTGCCTCCGCCGCGGCGCGCGAGCAGTACTTC
TRBJ2-7,TRBD2,.,TRBV7-9,CASSLGTSGSISFEQYF,TGTGCCAGCAGCTTGGGGACTAGCGGGAGTATATCCTTCGAGCAGTACTTC
TRBJ1-1,.,.,TRBV28,CASSFTLPSNTAEAFF,TGTGCCAGCAGTTTTACCCTACCTAGCAACACGGCTGAAGCTTTCTTT
TRBJ2-1,TRBD2,.,TRBV19,CASRPGLAALSYNEQFF,TGTGCCAGTAGGCCGGGACTAGCGGCCCTCTCCTACAATGAGCAGTTCTTC
TRBJ1-4,.,.,TRBV2,CARGRLNEKLFF,TGTGCCAGAGGACGGCTTAATGAAAAACTGTTTTTT
TRBJ2-7,TRBD1,.,TRBV28,CASMLPGQGYEQYF,TGTGCCAGCATGCTCCCGGGACAGGGCTACGAGCAGTACTTC
TRBJ2-5,TRBD1,.,TRBV28,CASSRPGGETQYF,TGTGCCAGCAGTAGGCCAGGGGGCGAGACCCAGTACTTC
TRBJ2-1,.,.,TRBV30,CAWSDLSGDLNEQFF,TGTGCCTGGAGCGACCTTAGCGGAGACCTGAATGAGCAGTTCTTC
TRBJ2-3,TRBD2,.,TRBV19,CASSIRLGTSGSPGTQYF,TGTGCCAGTAGTATTCGACTCGGGACTAGCGGGAGCCCGGGTACGCAGTATTTT
TRBJ2-7,.,few,TRBV30,CAWSTSRYEQYF,TGTGCCTGGAGTACTAGCCGGTACGAGCAGTACTTC
TRBJ2-7,.,.,TRBV6-6,CASSYKLGEQYF,TGTGCCAGCAGTTACAAGCTAGGCGAGCAGTACTTC
TRBJ2-1,TRBD1,.,TRBV5-1,CASSLLTGFNEQFF,TGCGCCAGCAGCTTACTGACAGGGTTCAATGAGCAGTTCTTC
TRBJ2-5,TRBD1,.,TRBV5-1,CASSGTGGLQETQYF,TGCGCCAGCAGCGGGACAGGGGGACTACAAGAGACCCAGTACTTC